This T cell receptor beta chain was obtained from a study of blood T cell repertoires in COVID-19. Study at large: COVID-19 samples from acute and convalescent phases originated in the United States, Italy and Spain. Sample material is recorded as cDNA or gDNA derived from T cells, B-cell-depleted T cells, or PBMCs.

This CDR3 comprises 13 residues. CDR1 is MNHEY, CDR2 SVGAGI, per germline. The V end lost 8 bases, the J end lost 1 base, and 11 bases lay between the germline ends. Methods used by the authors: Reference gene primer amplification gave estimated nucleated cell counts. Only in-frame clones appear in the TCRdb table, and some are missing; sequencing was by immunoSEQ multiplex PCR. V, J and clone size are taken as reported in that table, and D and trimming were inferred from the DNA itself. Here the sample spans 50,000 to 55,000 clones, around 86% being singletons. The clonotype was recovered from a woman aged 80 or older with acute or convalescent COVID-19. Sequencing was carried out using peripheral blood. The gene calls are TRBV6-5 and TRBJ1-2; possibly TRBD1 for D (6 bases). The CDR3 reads CASGRGRNYGYTF. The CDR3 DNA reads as TGTGCCAGCGGGCGGGGGCGTAACTATGGCTACACCTTC.